This record concerns one T cell receptor beta chain sequence. This clone was seen a handful of times. No cognate antigen has been identified for it. Base qualities were left out, and no much larger clone turns up one base away. The library was built by means of the immunoSEQ multiplex PCR assay. The multiplex PCR relied on a mix of 60 forward primers for TCR Vbeta segments and 13 reverse primers for TCR Jbeta segments. A multiplex PCR assay on genomic DNA amplified the CDR3 region of rearranged TCR beta genes. On the Illumina HiSeq System, the amplified TCR beta libraries were sequenced as 87-base-pair reads. As for how the authors treated the data: A later analysis counted about 82 million unique TCR beta chains across the 640 or so repertoires, and about 10 million of these chains were shared by at least two donors. Raw reads were error-corrected and collapsed into unique sequences by a nearest-neighbor algorithm in which closely related sequences were merged to remove PCR and sequencing errors. To assign V, D and J gene segments, CDR3 sequences were aligned to IMGT reference sequences. Each retained sequence needed at least a six-nucleotide match to both a V gene segment and a J gene segment. Rearrangements were classified as productive when the CDR3 lacked stop codons and remained in frame with V and J, and all other rearrangements were classified as non-productive. CDR3 was defined according to IMGT convention as the region running from the second conserved V-encoded cysteine to the conserved J-encoded phenylalanine. Sequences without an unambiguous match to a single V gene segment were excluded from the earlier analysis of a few hundred of the donors. In an earlier analysis of a few hundred of the donors, V segments were called functional above 56.7% productive rearrangements and were called segregating when the between-donor standard deviation exceeded 5%. A statistical classification framework was built for diagnosing cytomegalovirus status from the catalog of TCR beta chain sequences. In a later analysis, TCR nucleotide sequences were compared against IMGT/GENE-DB human TR gene sequences so that V and J genes could be assigned. Using the TCRdist pipeline, a later analysis assigned CDR3 sequences along with most-parsimonious VDJ recombination scenarios. A later analysis defined each TCR beta chain by its CDR3 amino acid sequence plus V-gene family, and excluded reads lacking a unique V-gene family. A later analysis removed 550 to 650 highly shared, low-generation-probability nucleotide sequences to deal with suspected cross-contamination and a sequencing artifact. In a later analysis, a clonal expansion index was calculated for each public chain from normalized within-repertoire ranks of inferred template counts. Generation probabilities in a later analysis came from a VDJ recombination model fitted to out-of-frame rearrangements, and those results were checked against IGoR. In a later analysis, TCR-TCR, TCR-HLA and TCR-CMV co-occurrence was scored with hypergeometric tests, and a repertoire-size bias correction was applied to TCR pairs. To estimate false discovery rates, a later analysis permuted the HLA or CMV assignments 20 times. In a later analysis, co-occurring TCRs were grouped using DBSCAN, with TCRdist sequence similarity added in when clustering inside HLA-allele-positive subsets. Co-occurrence clustering excluded repertoires with fewer than 30,000 or more than 120,000 public chains, plus five with anomalous nucleotide sharing. Imported from immuneACCESS, the table was reduced by TCRdb to in-frame sequences with V and J called. These copies leave out some clones; in studies compared against another copy, an unresolved V gene accounts for under half, and the cause of the remainder is not known. Clone size and the V and J calls come from that table; the DNA yielded D and trimming. The sample table holds under 200,000 clones, of which around 68% were seen once. The ten largest make up approximately 1.5% of the sample.

This entry belongs to a study of cytomegalovirus exposure and HLA in healthy donors (dated 2017 in TCRdb). At the level of the whole study: An earlier analysis of approximately 640 of the donors reported 276 Gb of sequence data and some 120 million unique TCR beta sequences from around 200 million T cells. An early release covering roughly 600 HLA-typed donors comprised about 320 gigabases of sequencing data and 85 million to 100 million unique TCR sequences. Of the roughly 400 genotyped donors, around 81% fell in the genetic ancestry cluster associated with self-reported Caucasian donors. The study aimed to test whether cataloging public T cell receptors could reveal signatures of past pathogen exposure. The study profiled the T cell repertoires of 666 subjects by immunosequencing and related them to cytomegalovirus serostatus. In addition to the first cohort of approximately 670 subjects, a separate validation cohort of approximately 110 different subjects was used. The study combined high-throughput TCR immunosequencing, statistical association of individual TCRs with disease status, and machine learning to predict cytomegalovirus infection status. A later analysis re-analyzed previously published TCR beta repertoires from 660 or so donors and added high-resolution HLA genotyping to study TCR occurrence patterns. Rather than using new phenotypic data, the later analysis identified candidate immune exposures from TCR beta sequences and from how often those sequences occurred across donors. To decide whether each TCR beta V gene segment behaved as functional or pseudogenic, an earlier analysis of approximately 620 of the donors relied on high-throughput TCR beta sequencing. Donor age, sex, ethnicity and CMV serostatus were compiled together with the repertoire data. A later genetic analysis used genome-wide SNP genotypes for about three fifths of the 666 donors, treating that subset as a discovery cohort. All discovery cohort repertoires had been generated using a single sequencing platform. Both class I and class II loci were covered by HLA typing, at four-digit resolution. The number of typed donors differed by locus: about 629-640 for A, B, C, DRB1 and DQB1; 522 for DQA1; some 610 for DPA1; and approximately 450 for DPB1. Roughly 5 DR-DQ haplotypes were handled as single units for association and clustering, since linkage in the cohort was strong. On average, 235,054 unique TCR beta nucleotide sequences were sequenced per donor among 398 genotyped donors of the cohort, with roughly 19% of those sequences being non-productive. General findings and caveats noted by the study authors: Compared with the roughly 700-donor mean, donors in an Asian-associated ancestry cluster had fewer N-insertions in productive TCRs, according to a later genetic analysis. At a false discovery rate of 0.05, a later analysis linked some 17,000 TCR beta sequences to specific HLA alleles. Only TCR beta chains were sequenced in this cohort, and the absence of alpha or paired-chain data limited detectable features. According to a later analysis, TCR association rates differed among HLA loci, with DRB1 alleles showing the most associated TCRs and HLA-C alleles showing the fewest. In an earlier analysis of some 540 of the donors, most TCR beta V segments appeared in productive rearrangements about 87% or about 30% of the time, broadly matching IMGT annotations. The 87-base-pair reads could not distinguish some IMGT-functional V segments, including TRBV6-2 and TRBV6-3, so those segments were excluded. Sequencing depth was assumed to be roughly uniform across donors in the presence/absence analyses, though that assumption may not hold. When HLA alleles, especially DR and DQ, strongly co-occurred, attributing TCR associations to individual alleles was difficult. An association between a missense DCLRE1C variant and V-gene and J-gene trimming of TCR beta chains was found in a later genetic analysis and replicated in an independent cohort. The classifier was reported to diagnose cytomegalovirus status with high specificity and sensitivity in both the original cohort and the validation cohort. According to a later analysis, most CMV-associated TCR beta chains appeared to be HLA-restricted, and the HLA associations seemed to be driven largely by CMV exposure. The only immune exposure information available for the cohort was CMV serostatus. Most TCR sequences were observed very rarely across donors, whereas some public TCRs were present in many individuals. Correlated functional status among segregating V segments might reflect linkage disequilibrium, but an unknown experimental factor could not be ruled out. In the study, around 150 TCR beta chains were listed as associated with cytomegalovirus. A further reported finding was that TCR beta sequences accurately predicted the HLA-A and HLA-B alleles for most subjects in the first cohort. A later analysis found that HLA-associated TCR beta chains were more clonally expanded and had lower generation probabilities than equally common non-associated chains. In a later analysis, several top co-occurrence clusters were reported to appear linked to parvovirus B19, influenza, CMV and Epstein-Barr virus. Roughly 17 rarely observed V segments, including chromosome 9 orphons, were excluded from the earlier analysis of just under 600 of the donors because counts were too low. According to the authors, the approach could potentially be generalized to other disease states and immunological phenotypes. Because HLA typing was unavailable for some donors at each locus, only the typed subset was used in association tests. A group of highly shared sequence variants was considered likely to be a technical artifact of the sequencing pipeline. In vitro tests confirmed that three of the cytomegalovirus-associated TCR beta chains recognize cytomegalovirus antigens.

The cohort was made up of about 610 healthy bone marrow donors. At the time of sampling, all cohort members were nominally healthy, though unrecorded immune exposures were likely present. The donor was CMV seronegative and was included in the group of 352 seronegative cohort members. Every donor gave a peripheral blood sample, and the peripheral blood mononuclear cells from that sample were used for TCR beta sequencing. Genomic DNA extraction from the blood cell samples was performed with the Qiagen DNeasy Blood Extraction Kit. Counted from cysteine to phenylalanine, this CDR3 has 17 amino acids. Of all the DNA, just the CDR3 is kept, 51 bases in frame from base 1. Sequences LGHNA (CDR1) and YSLEER (CDR2) are obtained from the germline V gene. V is shortened by 0 bases, J by 1 base, and the region joining them spans 15 bases.

This TCR was recovered from a man in his fifties in good health and CMV-seronegative. Sequences were obtained from PBMCs. The rearranged segments are TRBV4-3 and TRBJ1-1; TRBD1 might be the D gene, on 5 matching bases. The DNA reads TGCGCCAGCAGCCAAGATTCAGGGCTCCGGGCGAACACTGAAGCTTTCTTT. Protein translation: CASSQDSGLRANTEAFF.